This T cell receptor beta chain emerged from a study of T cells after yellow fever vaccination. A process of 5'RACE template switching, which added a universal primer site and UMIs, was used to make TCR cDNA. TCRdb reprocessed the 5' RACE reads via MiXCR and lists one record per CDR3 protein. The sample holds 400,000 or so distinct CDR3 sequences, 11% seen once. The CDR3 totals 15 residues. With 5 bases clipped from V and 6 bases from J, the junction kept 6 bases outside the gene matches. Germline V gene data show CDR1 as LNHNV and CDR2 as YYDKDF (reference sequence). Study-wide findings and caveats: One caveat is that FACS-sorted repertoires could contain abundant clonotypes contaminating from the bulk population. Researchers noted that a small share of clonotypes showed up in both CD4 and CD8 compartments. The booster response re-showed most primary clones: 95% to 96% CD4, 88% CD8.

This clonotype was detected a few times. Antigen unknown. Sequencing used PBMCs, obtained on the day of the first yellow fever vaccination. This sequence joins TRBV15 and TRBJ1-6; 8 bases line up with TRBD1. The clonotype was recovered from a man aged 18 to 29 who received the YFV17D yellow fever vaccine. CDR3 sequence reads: CATSQYQGANSPLHF. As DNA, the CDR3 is TGTGCCACCAGCCAATACCAGGGGGCTAATTCACCCCTCCACTTT.